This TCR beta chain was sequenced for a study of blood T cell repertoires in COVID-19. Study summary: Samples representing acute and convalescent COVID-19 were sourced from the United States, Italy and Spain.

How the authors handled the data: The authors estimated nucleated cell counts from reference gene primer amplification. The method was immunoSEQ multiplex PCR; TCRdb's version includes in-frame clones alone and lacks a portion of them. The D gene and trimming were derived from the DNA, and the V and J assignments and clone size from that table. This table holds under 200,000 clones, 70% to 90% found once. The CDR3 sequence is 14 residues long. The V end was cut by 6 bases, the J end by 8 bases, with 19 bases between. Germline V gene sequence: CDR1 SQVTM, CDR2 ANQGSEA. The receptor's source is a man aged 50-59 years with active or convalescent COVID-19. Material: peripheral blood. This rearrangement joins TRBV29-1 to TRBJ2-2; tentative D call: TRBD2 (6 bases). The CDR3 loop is CSVSGTRGLGELFF. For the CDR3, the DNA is TGCAGCGTCTCCGGCACTAGGGGACTGGGGGAGCTGTTTTTT.